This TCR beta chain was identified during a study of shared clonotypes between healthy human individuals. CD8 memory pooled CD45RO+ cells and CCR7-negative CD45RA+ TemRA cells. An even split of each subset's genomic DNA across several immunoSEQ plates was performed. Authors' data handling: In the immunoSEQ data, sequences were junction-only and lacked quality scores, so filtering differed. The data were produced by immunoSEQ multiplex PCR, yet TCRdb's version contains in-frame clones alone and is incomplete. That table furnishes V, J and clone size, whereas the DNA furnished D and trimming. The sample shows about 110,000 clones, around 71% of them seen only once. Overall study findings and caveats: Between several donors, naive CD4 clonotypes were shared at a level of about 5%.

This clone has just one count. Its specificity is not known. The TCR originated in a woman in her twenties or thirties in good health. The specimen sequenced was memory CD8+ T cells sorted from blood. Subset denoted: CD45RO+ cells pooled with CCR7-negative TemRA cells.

CDR3 nucleotides: TGTGCCAGCAGCGCTCAACAGGGAGGCACAGATACGCAGTATTTT. Protein: CASSAQQGGTDTQYF. The rearrangement joins TRBV9 to TRBJ2-3, with D perhaps TRBD1 (6 bases). Germline V gene lookup returns CDR1 SGDLS and CDR2 YYNGEE. V lost 3 bases to trimming and J lost 1 base, with 12 bases between them. The CDR3 runs 15 residues.